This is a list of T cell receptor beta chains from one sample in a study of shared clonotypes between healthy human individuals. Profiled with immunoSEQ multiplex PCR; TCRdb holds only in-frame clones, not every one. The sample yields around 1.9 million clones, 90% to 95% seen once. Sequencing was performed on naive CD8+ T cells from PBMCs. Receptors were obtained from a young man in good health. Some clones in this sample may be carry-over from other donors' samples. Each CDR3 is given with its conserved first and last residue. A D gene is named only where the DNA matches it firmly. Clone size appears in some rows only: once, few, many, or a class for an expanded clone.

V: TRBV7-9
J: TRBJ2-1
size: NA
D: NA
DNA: TGTGCCAGCAGTTGGGGGAGCTCCTACAATGAGCAGTTCTTC
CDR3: CASSWGSSYNEQFF

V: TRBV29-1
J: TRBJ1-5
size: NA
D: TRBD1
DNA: TGCAGCGTTAGGACAGGGGGGACTCAGCCCCAGCATTTT
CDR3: CSVRTGGTQPQHF

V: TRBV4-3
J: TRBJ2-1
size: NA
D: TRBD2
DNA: TGCGCCAGCAGCCAAGAACGGGGCAGGTGGGGTAGCGGGAGACTTCGGGATGAGCAGTTCTTC
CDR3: CASSQERGRWGSGRLRDEQFF

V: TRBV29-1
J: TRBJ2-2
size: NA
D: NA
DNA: TGCAGCGTTGGGGGACCGGACACCGGGGAGCTGTTTTTT
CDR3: CSVGGPDTGELFF

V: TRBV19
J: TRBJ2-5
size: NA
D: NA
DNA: TGTGCCAGTAGTGCAACAGGGATAGGAGAGACCCAGTACTTC
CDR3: CASSATGIGETQYF

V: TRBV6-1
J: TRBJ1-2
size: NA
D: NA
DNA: TGTGCCAGCAGGGACTATGGCTACACCTTC
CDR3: CASRDYGYTF

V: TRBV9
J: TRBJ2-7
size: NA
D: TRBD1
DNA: TGTGCCAGCAGCGTCCGGGACAGGGGGTCCGAGCAGTACTTC
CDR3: CASSVRDRGSEQYF

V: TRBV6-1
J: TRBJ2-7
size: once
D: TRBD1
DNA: TGTGCCAGCAGTGGGGCCCGCCACAGGGGGGTCTACTACGAGCAGTACTTC
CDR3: CASSGARHRGVYYEQYF

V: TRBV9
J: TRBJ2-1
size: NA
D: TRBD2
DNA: TGTGCCAGCAGCGTAACGGGAGGGCCATTGAATGAGCAGTTCTTC
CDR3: CASSVTGGPLNEQFF

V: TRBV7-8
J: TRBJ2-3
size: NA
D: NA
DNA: TGTGCCAGCAGCTTAGAGAGCGCCAGGGCAGATACGCAGTATTTT
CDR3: CASSLESARADTQYF

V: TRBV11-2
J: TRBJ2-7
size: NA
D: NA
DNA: TGTGCCAGCAGCCCAGCCGGGACTCCCTACGAGCAGTACTTC
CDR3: CASSPAGTPYEQYF

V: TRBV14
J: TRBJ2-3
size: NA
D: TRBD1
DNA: TGTGCCAGCGCCAAGGGGACAGGACGAACAGATACGCAGTATTTT
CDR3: CASAKGTGRTDTQYF

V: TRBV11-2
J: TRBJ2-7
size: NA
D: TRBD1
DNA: TGTGCCAGCAGCCGGACAGGGGTTTCCTACGAGCAGTACTTC
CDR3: CASSRTGVSYEQYF

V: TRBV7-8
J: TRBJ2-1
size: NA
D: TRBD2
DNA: TGTGCCAGCAGCTTAGCGGACATAGCGGGACCCTACAATGAGCAGTTCTTC
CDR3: CASSLADIAGPYNEQFF

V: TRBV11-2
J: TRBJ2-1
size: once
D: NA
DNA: TGTGCCAGCAGCTTAATCTTGGTACGGGACCTGAGAAATGAGCAGTTCTTC
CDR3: CASSLILVRDLRNEQFF

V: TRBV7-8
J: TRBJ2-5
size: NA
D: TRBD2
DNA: TGTGCCAGCAGCTCCGGAGGACTAGCGGGCGGGGAGACCCAGTACTTC
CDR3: CASSSGGLAGGETQYF

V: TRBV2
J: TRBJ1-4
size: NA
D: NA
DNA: TGTGCCAGCATAACTAACAGAGCAACTAATGAAAAACTGTTTTTT
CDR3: CASITNRATNEKLFF

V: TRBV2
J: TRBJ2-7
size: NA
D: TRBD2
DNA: TGTGCCAGCTCAGTTAGCGGGAGTAACTACGAGCAGTACTTC
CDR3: CASSVSGSNYEQYF

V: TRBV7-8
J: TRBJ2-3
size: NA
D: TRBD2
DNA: TGTGCCAGCAGCCCTGTCGGGGGGGGCACAGATACGCAGTATTTT
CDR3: CASSPVGGGTDTQYF

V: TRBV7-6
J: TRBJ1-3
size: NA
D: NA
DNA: TGTGCCAGCAACCCAACCTTGGGGCTCTCTGGAAACACCATATATTTT
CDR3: CASNPTLGLSGNTIYF

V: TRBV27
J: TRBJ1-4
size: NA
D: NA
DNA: TGTGCCAGCACTAGAGTCGGAACTAATGAAAAACTGTTTTTT
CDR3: CASTRVGTNEKLFF

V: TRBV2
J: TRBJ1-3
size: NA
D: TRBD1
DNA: TGTGCCAGCAGTGAACGGGACAGGGGCAGGAACACCATATATTTT
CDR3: CASSERDRGRNTIYF

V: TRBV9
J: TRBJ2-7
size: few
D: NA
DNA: TGTGCCAGCAGCGTAAGGGGGGGCTACGAGCAGTACTTC
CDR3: CASSVRGGYEQYF

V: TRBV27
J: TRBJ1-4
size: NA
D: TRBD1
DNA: TGTGCCAGCAGACGGGACAGGGGGCGTTTTGAAAAACTGTTTTTT
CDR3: CASRRDRGRFEKLFF

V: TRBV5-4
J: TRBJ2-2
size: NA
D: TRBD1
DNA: TGTGCCAGCAGCTTGGGGACAGGGATCGGGGAGCTGTTTTTT
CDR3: CASSLGTGIGELFF

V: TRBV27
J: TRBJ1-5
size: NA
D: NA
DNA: TGTGCCAGCAGTCTCCGACAGCCCAATCAGCCCCAGCATTTT
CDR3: CASSLRQPNQPQHF

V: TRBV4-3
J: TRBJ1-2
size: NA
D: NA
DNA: TGCGCCAGCAGCCAAGGATTGGTAGGTGGTGGCTACACCTTC
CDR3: CASSQGLVGGGYTF

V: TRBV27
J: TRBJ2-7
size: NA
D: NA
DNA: TGTGCCAGCAGTCCGTCGACTAAAGCCTACGAGCAGTACTTC
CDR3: CASSPSTKAYEQYF

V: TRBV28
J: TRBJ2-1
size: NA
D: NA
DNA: TGTGCCAGCAGTGTAGGGGACTCCTACAATGAGCAGTTCTTC
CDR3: CASSVGDSYNEQFF

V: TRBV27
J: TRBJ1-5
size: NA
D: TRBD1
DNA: TGTGCCAGCAGTCCGGACCGACAGGGAGGCCGGCAGCCCCAGCATTTT
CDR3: CASSPDRQGGRQPQHF

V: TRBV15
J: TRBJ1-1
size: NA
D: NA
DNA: TGTGCCACCAGTGCGGGGGATTATGAAGCTTTCTTT
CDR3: CATSAGDYEAFF

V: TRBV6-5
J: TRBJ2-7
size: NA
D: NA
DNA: TGTGCCAGCAGTTACAACCCCTCTTCCTACGAGCAGTACTTC
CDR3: CASSYNPSSYEQYF

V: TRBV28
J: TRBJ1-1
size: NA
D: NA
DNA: TGTGCCAGCAGCTTACCCCAGGTCACTTCAGGGGACACTGAAGCTTTCTTT
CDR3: CASSLPQVTSGDTEAFF

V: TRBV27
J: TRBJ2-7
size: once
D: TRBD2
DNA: TGTGCCAGCAGACCAAGCCTAGCGGGAGGTTACGAGCAGTACTTC
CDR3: CASRPSLAGGYEQYF

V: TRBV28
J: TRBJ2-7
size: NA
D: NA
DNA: TGTGCCAGCAGTTACGGGACGGGTTCCTACGAGCAGTACTTC
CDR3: CASSYGTGSYEQYF

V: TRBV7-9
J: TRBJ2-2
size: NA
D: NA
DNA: TGTGCCAGCAGTCAAGCTAAGGGTCCCGGGGAGCTGTTTTTT
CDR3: CASSQAKGPGELFF

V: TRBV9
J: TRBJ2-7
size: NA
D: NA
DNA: TGTGCCAGCAGCGTAGGATCGGACAGCTCCTACGAGCAGTACTTC
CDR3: CASSVGSDSSYEQYF

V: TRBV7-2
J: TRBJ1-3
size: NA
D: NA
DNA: TGTGCCAGCAGCTTAGACAGGGCTGATGGAAACACCATATATTTT
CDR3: CASSLDRADGNTIYF

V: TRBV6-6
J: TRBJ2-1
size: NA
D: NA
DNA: TGTGCCAGCAACTTCGGTGAGCAGTTCTTC
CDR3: CASNFGEQFF

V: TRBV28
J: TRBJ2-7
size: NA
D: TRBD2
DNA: TGTGCCAGCAGTTTATACGGGGAGGGGTCGGGCGAGCAGTACTTC
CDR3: CASSLYGEGSGEQYF

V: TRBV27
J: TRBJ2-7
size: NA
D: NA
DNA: TGTGCCAGCAGTTTACAGGGGCGGGCCTACGAGCAGTACTTC
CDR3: CASSLQGRAYEQYF

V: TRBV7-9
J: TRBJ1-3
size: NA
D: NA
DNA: TGTGCCGGGGGTCAGTATGGAAACACCATATATTTT
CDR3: CAGGQYGNTIYF

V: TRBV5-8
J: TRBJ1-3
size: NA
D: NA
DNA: TGTGCCAGCAGCTTTGGCTCAGGGAGGGGAAACACCATATATTTT
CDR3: CASSFGSGRGNTIYF

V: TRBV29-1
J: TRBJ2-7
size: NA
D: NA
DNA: TGCAGCGTTAGTATGGGGGTCTTGGGTAACGAGCAGTACTTC
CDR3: CSVSMGVLGNEQYF

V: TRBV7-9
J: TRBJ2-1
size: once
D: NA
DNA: TGTGCCAGCAGCGAGAACAATGAGCAGTTCTTC
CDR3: CASSENNEQFF

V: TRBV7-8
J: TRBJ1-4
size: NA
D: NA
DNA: TGTGCCAGCAGCCAAACCCAGGGGGAAAAACTGTTTTTT
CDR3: CASSQTQGEKLFF

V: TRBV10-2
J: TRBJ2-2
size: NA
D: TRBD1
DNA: TGCGCCAGCAGTCGGGACAGGACCACCGGGGAGCTGTTTTTT
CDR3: CASSRDRTTGELFF

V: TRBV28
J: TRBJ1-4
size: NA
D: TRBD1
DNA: TGTGCCAGCGGGGGGACAGGGGCAACTAATGAAAAACTGTTTTTT
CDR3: CASGGTGATNEKLFF

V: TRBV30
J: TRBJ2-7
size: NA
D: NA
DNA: TGTGCCTGGAGTGTCGGGGCTAGCGAGGACGAGCAGTACTTC
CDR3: CAWSVGASEDEQYF

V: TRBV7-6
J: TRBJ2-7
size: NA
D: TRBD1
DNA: TGTGCCAGCAGTGACAGGGGGCCCTACGAGCAGTACTTC
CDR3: CASSDRGPYEQYF

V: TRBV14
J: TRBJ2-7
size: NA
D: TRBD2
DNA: TGTGCCAGCAGCCAGTTCAGGACTAGTCATAACGAGCAGTACTTC
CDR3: CASSQFRTSHNEQYF

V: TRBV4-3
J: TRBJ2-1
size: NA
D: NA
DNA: TGCGCCAGCAGCCAAGTACGGCGGGACCTAAACAATGAGCAGTTCTTC
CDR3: CASSQVRRDLNNEQFF